This TCR beta chain was recovered during a study of blood T cell repertoires in COVID-19. About the study: Whether acute or convalescent, the COVID-19 samples came from the United States, Italy and Spain. From T cells, B-cell-depleted T cells, or PBMCs came the material, which was cDNA or gDNA.

Per the original methods: Researchers report that nucleated cell counts were estimated from reference gene primer amplification. Libraries were prepared by immunoSEQ multiplex PCR; TCRdb keeps only in-frame clonotypes and omits some of them. V and J calls and clone size follow that table, whereas D and trimming were derived from the DNA. This sample has approximately 50,000 clones; around four fifths occur once, and the top ten carry around 13%. The length of the CDR3 is 17 residues. The trim removed 4 bases at V and 3 bases at J, leaving 13 bases unmatched. The origin of this receptor is a human donor in a cohort sampled during active COVID-19. J is TRBJ1-2 and V is TRBV5-3, with 9 nucleotides matching TRBD1. TRBV5-3 is an ORF, and what it does is uncertain. What was sequenced was peripheral blood. The CDR3 DNA sequence: TGTGCCAGAAGCCCAATGCTGGACAGGGGATTTGACTATGGCTACACCTTC. Its protein is CARSPMLDRGFDYGYTF.